This entry concerns a single T cell receptor beta chain. Its target antigen remains unknown. No base qualities exist here, and no much larger clone lies one base off it. Library construction relied on PCR. Sequencing took place on an Illumina HiSeq 2500. TCR library preparation used molecular barcoding, with unique molecular identifiers applied to normalize quantification of the TCRbeta repertoire. The public sequencing data were trimmed at Q25 with fastp and processed into clonotypes with MiXCR by TCRdb, which kept only in-frame beta chains. Each CDR3 protein appears once, grouped with its most common genes and DNA. This sample lists around 960,000 distinct CDR3 sequences; about 26% were detected once. Under 30% of the sample is held by the ten biggest clonotypes. Relative to germline, V is 3 bases shorter and J is 2 bases shorter, with 10 bases between their ends. CDR1 and CDR2 are drawn from the germline V gene: SGHRS, YFSETQ. The CDR3, from cysteine to phenylalanine, totals 14 residues. Here the CDR3 DNA is all that survives: 42 bases in frame from base 1.

The sample belongs to a study of T-cell reconstitution after alpha-beta-depleted transplantation in children (dated by TCRdb to 2015 to 2016). With respect to the entire study: Using TCR repertoire profiling, the study followed T-cell immune reconstitution in a quantitative way in children after TCRalphabeta/CD19-depleted allogeneic hematopoietic cell transplantation.

General study outcomes and caveats: About two months after transplant, the apparently early recovery of alphabetaT-cell counts reportedly depended on just several hundred clones that had expanded rapidly and came from non-depleted graft cells. In some patients, the high TCRbeta diversity seen at day 60 was put down to recipient T cells and intrathymic progenitors that had survived conditioning. The frequencies of hyperexpanded clones fell over the following months, and after one year, T-cell counts and TCRbeta diversity were mostly attributed to newly produced T cells.

The treatment or condition tag for this specimen amounts to: allogeneic hematopoietic cell transplantation with graft depleted of TCRalphabeta T cells and CD19 B cells. The children who served as transplant recipients had been given grafts of TCRalphabeta/CD19-depleted allogeneic hematopoietic cells. Here the chain combines TRBV5-1 and TRBJ2-3; the D gene remains uncertain. The sequence derives from a boy younger than two who had a stem cell transplant for SCID, so the T cells may come from the graft donor. Specimen: PBMCs, mostly from graft donor cells, collected 360 days after TCRalphabeta/CD19-depleted stem cell transplant. In nucleotide form, the sequence is TGCGCCAGCAGCTCCAAGCAGAACACAGATACGCAGTATTTT. This yields the protein CASSSKQNTDTQYF.